The sequence of this T cell receptor beta chain was determined in a study of response to subunit inactivated influenza vaccine (dated 2018 in TCRdb). Study-wide context: Deep quantitative T cell receptor repertoire profiling was used in the study to track responses to a trivalent subunit inactivated influenza vaccine. Beyond this particular receptor, the publication reports: It was suggested by the authors that each seasonal influenza vaccination may recruit only a limited number of new T cells.

The germline V gene gives CDR1 as SNHLY and CDR2 as FYNNEI. Reading from cysteine to phenylalanine, the CDR3 counts 13 amino acids. The entry retains the CDR3 DNA only, 39 bases that are in frame from base 1. V has 10 bases trimmed and J has 5 bases trimmed; junction bases matching no gene number 7. The library was made by RT-PCR. Instrument on record: Illumina HiSeq 2500. TCRdb reprocessing: public reads trimmed at Q25 with fastp, clones called with MiXCR, in-frame beta chains kept. Rows merge per CDR3 protein into single entries with the most common DNA and genes. In this sample the table shows around 570,000 distinct CDR3 sequences, approximately 11% of which occur a single time. The ten largest clones add up to roughly 9.6% of the sample. Many counts were recorded for this clonotype. The antigen it binds to is not known. Per-base quality was not reported, and no clone a single base away is much larger than it.

The sample was also linked to a second study, of T cells expressing NK-cell markers. As that second paper reports: The TCR beta cDNA libraries were made using 5'RACE template switching, a step that added both a universal primer site and unique molecular identifiers. In sorted CD3+CD56+NKG2C+, CD3+CD56+NKG2C- and CD3+CD56-NKG2C+ T-cell subsets from 7 or 8 donors, TCR beta-chain repertoires were profiled. Seven of the eight sequenced donors were HCMV-seropositive and one was HCMV-seronegative. In several experiments an anti-gammadeltaTCR antibody was added to restrict sorting to alphabetaTCR-expressing T cells. In over five donors, the dominant CD3+CD56+NKG2C+ clonotypes were among the top 10 CD8+ clonotypes and accounted for roughly 1.0-7.0% of CD8+ T cells. Those dominant clonotypes were again the most abundant among CD3+CD56-NKG2C+ cells in a handful of donors, at about 28.3-65%. Whether the expanded NKG2C-expressing T cell clones were specific for HCMV antigens remained unclear. The study sequenced eight donors, all healthy volunteers chosen at random: three men and five women. HCMV serostatus was determined by detecting HCMV-specific IgG in serum with a commercial ELISA kit. Peripheral blood mononuclear cells were isolated from blood by Ficoll density gradient centrifugation. For over 5 donors, bulk peripheral blood T-cell repertoires were also sequenced from unsorted PBMC. cDNA synthesis was primed from the TCR beta constant segment and was followed by two successive PCR amplification steps. Illumina HiSeq 2000/2500, MiSeq or NextSeq was used to sequence libraries as 2 x 150 bp reads. MIGEC was used to demultiplex reads and group reads by UMI, and MiTCR was used to assemble and quantify clonotypes. To exclude erroneous sequences, any TCR cDNA sequence not supported by at least two reads was discarded. The tcR package was used for downstream repertoire analysis, with clonotypes matched between fractions based on CDR3 nucleotide sequence plus V segment. VDJmatch was used to annotate antigen specificity against VDJdb, with one amino acid substitution allowed in CDR3.

The sequence is built from TRBV2 and TRBJ2-7; TRBD1 matches 11 bases in the middle. This specimen was PBMCs from blood, taken on the day of vaccination. The sequence was obtained from a man aged 50-59 years who received an inactivated influenza vaccine. Donor details come from another sample of the same person, matched by shared clones. In nucleotide form, the sequence is TGTGCCACTGCCGGGACAGGGGGGGACGAGCAGTACTTC. Translated, it reads CATAGTGGDEQYF.